The 4 T cell receptor beta chains below all came from one sample that was sequenced in a study of T cells after yellow fever vaccination. MiXCR, run by TCRdb on the 5' RACE reads, gives a single entry per CDR3 protein. The sample consists of a few hundred thousand distinct CDR3 sequences, roughly 5% of them appearing once. Sequences were derived from CD4+ T cells sorted from PBMCs, sampled on the day of the yellow fever booster vaccination. These receptors were taken from a man aged 18 to 30 who received the YFV17D yellow fever vaccine.

This clonotype has ten or more counts. The chain links TRBV11-3 to TRBJ2-2, with D perhaps TRBD1 or TRBD2 (5 bases each). CDR3 length equals 14 residues. Germline CDR1 SGHNT, CDR2 YENEEA. Trimming removed 8 bases at V and 7 bases at J, with 17 bases between. The CDR3 nucleotides are TGTGCCAGCTCCGGGACCCCGACCCGCGGGGAGCTGTTTTTT. This translates into CASSGTPTRGELFF.

The CDR3 DNA follows: TGCGCCAGCAGCTTGGGACAATCAGGCGGGGAGCTGTTTTTT. Translating gives CASSLGQSGGELFF. The gene calls are TRBV5-1 and TRBJ2-2, with D unresolved. Germline-derived CDR1 and CDR2 are SGHRS and YFSETQ. The V end was cut by 0 bases, the J end by 7 bases, with 10 bases between. The CDR3 loop spans 14 amino acids.

V is TRBV9 and J is TRBJ2-2, with a weak D call TRBD1 (5 bases). Trimming removed 1 base from V and 2 bases from J, with 9 bases in between. CDR1 and CDR2 (germline): SGDLS, YYNGEE. This CDR3 comprises 15 residues. CDR3 sequence: CASSVQGLNTGELFF. The CDR3 bases are TGTGCCAGCAGCGTACAGGGATTAAACACCGGGGAGCTGTTTTTT.

This clonotype was detected ten times or more. The gene calls are TRBV2 and TRBJ2-2, with 8 nucleotides matching TRBD2. The CDR3 is 13 amino acids. The germline V gene has CDR1 SNHLY and CDR2 FYNNEI. J was trimmed by 7 bases and V by 10 bases; bases with no gene match: 8. Here the CDR3 reads CATGGGSGGELFF. CDR3 DNA: TGTGCCACCGGGGGGGGCTCCGGCGGGGAGCTGTTTTTT.